One TCR beta chain is described in this entry. The record originates from a study of brain T cells in children with intractable seizures. Data came from immunoSEQ multiplex PCR; TCRdb stores just in-frame clones and leaves some out. The sample has 65,000 to 85,000 clones, 85% to 95% seen once. The CDR3 sequence is 13 residues long. V lost 7 bases to trimming and J lost 0 bases, with 7 bases between them. V gene TRBV12-3 or TRBV12-4 combines with J gene TRBJ1-3; D remains unclear. Source: peripheral blood, taken at surgery. This TCR came from a boy in the first two years of life with tuberous sclerosis and intractable seizures. Here the CDR3 DNA reads TGTGCCAGCAAACTAGCCTCTGGAAACACCATATATTTT. This codes for CASKLASGNTIYF.